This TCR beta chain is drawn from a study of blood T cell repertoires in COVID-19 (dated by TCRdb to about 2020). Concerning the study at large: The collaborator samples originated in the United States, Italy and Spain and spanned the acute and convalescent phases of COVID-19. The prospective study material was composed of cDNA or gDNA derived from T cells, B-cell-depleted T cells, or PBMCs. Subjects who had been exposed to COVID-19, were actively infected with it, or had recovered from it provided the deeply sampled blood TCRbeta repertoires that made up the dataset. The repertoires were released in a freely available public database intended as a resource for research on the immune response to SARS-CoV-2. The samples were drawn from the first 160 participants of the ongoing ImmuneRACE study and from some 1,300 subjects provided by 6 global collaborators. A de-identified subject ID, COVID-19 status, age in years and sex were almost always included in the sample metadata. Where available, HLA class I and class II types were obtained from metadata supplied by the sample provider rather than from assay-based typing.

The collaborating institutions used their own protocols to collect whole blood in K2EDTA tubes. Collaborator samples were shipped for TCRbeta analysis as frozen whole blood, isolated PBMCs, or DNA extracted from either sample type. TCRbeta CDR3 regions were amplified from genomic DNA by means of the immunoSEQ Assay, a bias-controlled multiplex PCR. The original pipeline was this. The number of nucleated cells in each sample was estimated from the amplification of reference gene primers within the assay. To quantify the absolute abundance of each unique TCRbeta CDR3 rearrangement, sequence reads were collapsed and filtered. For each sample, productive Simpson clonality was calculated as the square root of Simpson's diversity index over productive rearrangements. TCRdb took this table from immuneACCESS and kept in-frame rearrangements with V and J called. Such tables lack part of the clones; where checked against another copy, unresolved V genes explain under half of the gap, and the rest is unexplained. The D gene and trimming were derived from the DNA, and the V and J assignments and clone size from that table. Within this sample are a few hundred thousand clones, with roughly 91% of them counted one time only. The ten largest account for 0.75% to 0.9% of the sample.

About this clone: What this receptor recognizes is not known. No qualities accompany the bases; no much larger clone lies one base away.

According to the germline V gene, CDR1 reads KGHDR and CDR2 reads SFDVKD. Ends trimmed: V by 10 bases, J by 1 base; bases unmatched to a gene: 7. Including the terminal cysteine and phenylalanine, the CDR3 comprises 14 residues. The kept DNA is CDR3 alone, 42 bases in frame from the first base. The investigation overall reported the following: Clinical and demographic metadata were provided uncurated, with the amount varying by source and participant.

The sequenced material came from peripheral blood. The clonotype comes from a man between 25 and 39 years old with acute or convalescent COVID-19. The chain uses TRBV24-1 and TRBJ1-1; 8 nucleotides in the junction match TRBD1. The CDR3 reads CATDTGGKNTEAFF. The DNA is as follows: TGTGCCACAGATACAGGGGGGAAGAACACTGAAGCTTTCTTT.